These T cell receptor beta chains were read from a single sample in a study of OX40 agonist ivuxolimab in advanced cancers. Libraries were prepared by immunoSEQ multiplex PCR; TCRdb keeps only in-frame clonotypes and omits some of them. The sample records 50,000 to 70,000 clones, about 86% being singletons. The sample consisted of CD4+ or CD8+ T cells sorted from blood, taken in a trial of the OX40 agonist ivuxolimab. The receptors shown here come from an adult with an advanced solid tumor such as melanoma, head and neck, liver or kidney cancer. The CDR3 runs from the conserved cysteine through the conserved F or W. Each record gives: CDR3 protein, CDR3 DNA, V gene, D gene, clone size, J gene. A D gene is named only where the DNA matches it firmly. Some rows have no size entry. The others give once, few or many, or a class for an expanded clone.

CASSPRAYGEQYF TGTGCCAGCAGCCCCAGGGCTTACGGCGAGCAGTACTTC TRBV14 NA few TRBJ2-7
CASSSEGGTDTQYF TGTGCCAGCAGCTCGGAGGGGGGCACAGATACGCAGTATTTT TRBV11-2 NA NA TRBJ2-3
CSVVWTGDTYEQYF TGCAGCGTTGTCTGGACAGGGGATACCTACGAGCAGTACTTC TRBV29-1 TRBD1 NA TRBJ2-7
CASSPRESKGYTF TGTGCCAGCAGCCCAAGGGAGTCGAAGGGCTACACCTTC TRBV11-2 NA NA TRBJ1-2
CASSLLKAPFKQYF TGTGCCAGCAGTTTATTGAAGGCTCCTTTCAAGCAGTACTTC TRBV28 NA NA TRBJ2-7
CASSSASGGTSSYNEQFF TGTGCCAGCAGCTCAGCGTCGGGGGGGACAAGCTCCTACAATGAGCAGTTCTTC TRBV7-3 TRBD2 NA TRBJ2-1
CASSQELGSNANTGELFF TGCGCCAGCAGCCAAGAACTGGGGTCAAACGCGAACACCGGGGAGCTGTTTTTT TRBV4-3 NA NA TRBJ2-2
CASSLVAWTEAFF TGTGCCAGCAGCTTAGTAGCTTGGACTGAAGCTTTCTTT TRBV11-2 NA few TRBJ1-1
CASSLDGSGSYDGYTF TGTGCCAGCAGCTTAGACGGTTCAGGGTCCTATGATGGCTACACCTTC TRBV13 NA NA TRBJ1-2
CASSSRLEDYEQYF TGTGCCAGCAGTTCGCGCCTCGAAGACTACGAGCAGTACTTC TRBV27 NA NA TRBJ2-7
CASSGGTVEQFF TGCGCCAGCTCGGGGGGAACGGTTGAGCAGTTCTTC TRBV4-3 TRBD2 NA TRBJ2-1
CASSQEGGGRPDEQYF TGCGCCAGCAGCCAAGAAGGCGGGGGGCGTCCGGACGAGCAGTACTTC TRBV4-3 TRBD2 medium-sized TRBJ2-7
CASSLQGDTEAFF TGTGCCAGCAGCCTACAGGGCGACACTGAAGCTTTCTTT TRBV9 NA NA TRBJ1-1
CASTGAGELFF TGTGCCAGCACCGGGGCTGGGGAGCTGTTTTTT TRBV2 NA NA TRBJ2-2
CASTPGSSLFWEQYF TGTGCCAGCACCCCAGGGAGCAGTCTTTTTTGGGAGCAGTACTTC TRBV11-2 NA NA TRBJ2-7
CASSDRGTPPYEQYF TGCGCCAGCAGTGATAGGGGGACACCTCCCTACGAGCAGTACTTC TRBV10-1 NA few TRBJ2-7